Below are 5 T cell receptor beta chains sequenced from a single sample in a study of blood T cell repertoires in COVID-19. Generated by immunoSEQ multiplex PCR, the TCRdb table keeps only in-frame clones and is missing some. The sample yields approximately 300,000 clones, almost 90% seen once. What was sequenced was peripheral blood. The source is a woman aged 40 to 50 with COVID-19, enrolled during active disease.

The rearrangement joins TRBV4-3 to TRBJ1-4; the D gene is possibly TRBD1 (5 bases). CDR3 size: 16 residues. Germline V CDR1 and CDR2: LGHNA, YSLEER. V shed 3 bases and J shed 0 bases, with 11 bases lying between them. CDR3: CASSQQGRATNEKLFF. CDR3 in DNA: TGCGCCAGCAGCCAGCAGGGAAGAGCAACTAATGAAAAACTGTTTTTT.

This clone appeared a single time. The rearrangement uses TRBV9 and TRBJ1-5; 10 nucleotides line up with TRBD1. Germline loops: CDR1 SGDLS, CDR2 YYNGEE. This CDR3 spans 15 amino acids. J gave up 3 bases and V 4 bases, and 4 bases lay outside the gene matches. CDR3 region: CASSSGQGDNQPQHF. The CDR3 coding sequence is TGTGCCAGCAGCTCCGGACAGGGGGACAATCAGCCCCAGCATTTT.

The rearrangement links TRBV3-1 (or the pseudogene TRBV3-2) to TRBJ2-7; D is possibly TRBD2 (6 bases). Germline V gene sequence: CDR1 LGHDT, CDR2 YNNKEL (reference sequence). Trimming removed 4 bases from V and 3 bases from J, with 19 bases in between. The CDR3 length is 16 residues. The CDR3 DNA follows: TGTGCCAGCAGCCCCCTCGAGGGGACTGATTTCTACGAGCAGTACTTC. It translates to CASSPLEGTDFYEQYF.

V and J are TRBV19 and TRBJ1-1; a weak D match, TRBD1 (6 bases). V gave up 4 bases and J gave up 6 bases, with 15 bases separating them. The CDR3 consists of 14 residues. The germline CDR1 and CDR2 sequences are LNHDA and SQIVND (reference sequence). In nucleotides, the CDR3 is TGTGCCAGTAGTAGTCAAGCGGGGGGCTCTGAAGCTTTCTTT. Translation: CASSSQAGGSEAFF.

The rearrangement links TRBV5-4 to TRBJ2-3; 10 bases agree with TRBD1. J gave up 7 bases and V 4 bases, and 12 bases lay outside the gene matches. In germline, CDR1 is SGHNT, CDR2 YYREEE (reference sequence). This CDR3 region has 16 residues. The CDR3 sequence is CASSVRDRGLLNTQYF. The CDR3 DNA sequence: TGTGCCAGCAGCGTCCGGGACAGGGGTCTGTTAAATACGCAGTATTTT.